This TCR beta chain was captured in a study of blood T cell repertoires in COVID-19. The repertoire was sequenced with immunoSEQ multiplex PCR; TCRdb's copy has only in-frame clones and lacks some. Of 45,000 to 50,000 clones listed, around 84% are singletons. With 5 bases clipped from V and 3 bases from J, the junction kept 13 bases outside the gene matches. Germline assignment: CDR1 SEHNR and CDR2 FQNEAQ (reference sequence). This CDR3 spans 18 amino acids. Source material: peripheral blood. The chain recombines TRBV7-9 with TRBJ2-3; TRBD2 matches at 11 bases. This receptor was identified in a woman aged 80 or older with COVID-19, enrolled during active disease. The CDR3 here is CASSQSLSGRASTDTQYF. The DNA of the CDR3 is TGTGCCAGCAGCCAATCCCTTAGCGGGAGGGCCTCGACAGATACGCAGTATTTT. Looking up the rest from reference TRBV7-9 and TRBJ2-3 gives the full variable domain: DTGVSQNPRHKITKRGQNVTFRCDPISEHNRLYWYRQTLGQGPEFLTYFQNEAQLEKSRLLSDRFSAERPKGSFSTLEIQRTEQGDSAMYLCASSQSLSGRASTDTQYFGPGTRLTVL.